The rows below give T cell receptor beta chains drawn from one sample of a study of blood T cell repertoires in COVID-19. Assay used: immunoSEQ multiplex PCR; TCRdb lists only in-frame clones, some missing. The sample holds approximately 210,000 clones, approximately 80% seen once. Sequencing used PBMCs or T cells enriched from blood (not recorded which). The receptors shown here come from a woman aged 45 to 65 with acute COVID-19. Both conserved end residues are part of each CDR3. The D gene is left open where the match is weak. Clone sizes are given selectively: once, few, many, or a class where the clone is expanded.

d_call j_call clone_size v_call cdr3_nt cdr3_aa
TRBD2 TRBJ2-7 few TRBV7-2 TGTGCCAGCAGCTTCCTTAGCGGGATTAACTCCTACGAGCAGTACTTC CASSFLSGINSYEQYF
- TRBJ1-5 - TRBV19 TGTGCCAGTAGTATGGGAGGGGATCAGCCCCAGCATTTT CASSMGGDQPQHF
- TRBJ2-5 - TRBV24-1 TGTGCCACCAGCAGGGGGGAAGTCGGGGAGGAGACCCAGTACTTC CATSRGEVGEETQYF
- TRBJ1-2 - TRBV5-1 TGCGCCAGCAGCTTGGGCAGGGAAAGTGGCTACACCTTC CASSLGRESGYTF
- TRBJ1-4 - TRBV10-2 TGCGCCAGCAGTGTTGGTGCGGGAACGGCTAATGAAAAACTGTTTTTT CASSVGAGTANEKLFF
- TRBJ1-6 - TRBV12-3/TRBV12-4 TGTGCCAGCAGCCGACAGCTTAATTCACCCCTCCACTTT CASSRQLNSPLHF
- TRBJ2-7 - TRBV10-2 TGCGCCAGCAGTGAGCTGGTCGGCGAGCAGTACTTC CASSELVGEQYF
TRBD1 TRBJ2-7 - TRBV11-1 TGTGCCAGCAGTTTCCGGGACAGGGCTTACGAGCAGTACTTC CASSFRDRAYEQYF
TRBD2 TRBJ2-5 - TRBV28 TGTGCCAGCAGTCCCCGACTAGCGGGGGCTGAGACCCAGTACTTC CASSPRLAGAETQYF
- TRBJ1-3 few TRBV29-1 TGCAGCGTTGAAGTTTCAGGTCGCTCTGGAAACACCATATATTTT CSVEVSGRSGNTIYF
- TRBJ1-6 - TRBV3-1/TRBV3-2 TGTGCCAGCAGTTCAATGAGGACGGCGAGGGAAGGTTCACCCCTCCACTTT CASSSMRTAREGSPLHF
TRBD1 TRBJ1-4 few TRBV7-2 TGTGCCAGCGCCCGCGGGGGGACAGGGGTTAGGGCGAACGAAAAACTGTTTTTT CASARGGTGVRANEKLFF
- TRBJ2-2 few TRBV2 TGTGCCAGCACCTACCAGGGAATTAACACCGGGGAGCTGTTTTTT CASTYQGINTGELFF
- TRBJ2-7 - TRBV7-2 TGTGCCAGCAGCTTAGGTCCTGCGGCGAATTACGAGCAGTACTTC CASSLGPAANYEQYF
- TRBJ1-5 few TRBV28 TGTGCCAGCAGTTTACCCGCCCGGCGGGGCGATCCCCAGCATTTT CASSLPARRGDPQHF
TRBD2 TRBJ2-5 once TRBV7-9 TGTGCCAGCAGCTTAGGGAGGTTAGCGGGGGTCTCTCAAGAGACCCAGTACTTC CASSLGRLAGVSQETQYF
- TRBJ1-5 - TRBV21-1 TGTGCCAGCAGCCTAGGCCACGGCGTCCATCAGCCCCAGCATTTT CASSLGHGVHQPQHF
- TRBJ2-7 few TRBV21-1 TGTGCCAGCACCCCCTTTAGCGGGAGGGCCCACGAGCAGTACTTC CASTPFSGRAHEQYF
TRBD2 TRBJ2-5 once TRBV19 TGTGCCAGTAAGCGAGCGGGGGGACAGAACCAAGAGACCCAGTACTTC CASKRAGGQNQETQYF
- TRBJ2-7 - TRBV5-1 TGCGCCAGCAGCGTGCGCCAGGGGTACGAGCAGTACTTC CASSVRQGYEQYF
- TRBJ2-5 - TRBV9 TGTGCCAGCAGCATATATAGTCCCCGTGGGGGGGCGAAAGAGACCCAGTACTTC CASSIYSPRGGAKETQYF
- TRBJ1-4 - TRBV5-8 TGTGCCAGCAGCCCACCGGGGGTTATAATCGGAAAACTGTTTTTT CASSPPGVIIGKLFF
TRBD2 TRBJ2-3 - TRBV3-1/TRBV3-2 TGTGCCAGCAGCCATTTGGGACTAGCGGACACAGATACGCAGTATTTT CASSHLGLADTDTQYF
- TRBJ1-5 - TRBV5-4 TGTGCCAGCAGCTTCTCCGGGACCCAGGCGGGACCCCAGCATTTT CASSFSGTQAGPQHF
- TRBJ1-1 - TRBV5-1 TGCGCCAGCAGTATTACCTTAGACAGGAACACTGAAGCTTTCTTT CASSITLDRNTEAFF
- TRBJ1-3 - TRBV5-1 TGCGCCAGCAGCTTAGCTAGCTCTGGAAACACCATATATTTT CASSLASSGNTIYF
TRBD2 TRBJ2-2 - TRBV4-3 TGCGCCAGCAGCCAAGCAACTGCGGGAGTCACCGGGGAGCTGTTTTTT CASSQATAGVTGELFF
- TRBJ1-5 - TRBV3-1/TRBV3-2 TGTGCCAGCAGCCAAGGGTACAGGGCGGAGTTTAGGAAGCATTTT CASSQGYRAEFRKHF